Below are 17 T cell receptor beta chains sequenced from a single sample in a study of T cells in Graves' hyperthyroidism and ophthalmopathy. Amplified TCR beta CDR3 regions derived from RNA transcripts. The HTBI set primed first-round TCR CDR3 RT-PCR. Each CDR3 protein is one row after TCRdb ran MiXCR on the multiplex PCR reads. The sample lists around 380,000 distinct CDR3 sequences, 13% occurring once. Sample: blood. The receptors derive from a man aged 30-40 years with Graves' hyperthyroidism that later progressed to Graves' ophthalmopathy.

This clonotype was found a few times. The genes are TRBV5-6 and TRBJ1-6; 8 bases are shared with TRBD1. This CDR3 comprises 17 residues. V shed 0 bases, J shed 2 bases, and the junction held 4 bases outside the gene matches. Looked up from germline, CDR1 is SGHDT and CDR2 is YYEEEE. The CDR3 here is CASSLVRTGTYNSPLHF. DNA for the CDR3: TGTGCCAGCAGCTTGGTCCGGACAGGGACCTATAATTCACCCCTCCACTTT.

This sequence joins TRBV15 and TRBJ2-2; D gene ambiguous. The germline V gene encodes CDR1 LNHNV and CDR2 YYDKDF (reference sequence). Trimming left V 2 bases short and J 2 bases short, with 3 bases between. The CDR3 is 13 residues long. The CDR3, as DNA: TGTGCCACCAGCAGATTTAACACCGGGGAGCTGTTTTTT. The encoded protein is CATSRFNTGELFF.

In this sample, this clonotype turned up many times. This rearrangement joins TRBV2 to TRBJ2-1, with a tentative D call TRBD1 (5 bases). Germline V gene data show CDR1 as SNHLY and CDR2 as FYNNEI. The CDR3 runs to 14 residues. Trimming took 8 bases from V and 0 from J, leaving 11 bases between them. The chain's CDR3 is CASRQSGSYNEQFF. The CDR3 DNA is TGTGCCAGCCGACAGTCCGGCTCCTACAATGAGCAGTTCTTC.

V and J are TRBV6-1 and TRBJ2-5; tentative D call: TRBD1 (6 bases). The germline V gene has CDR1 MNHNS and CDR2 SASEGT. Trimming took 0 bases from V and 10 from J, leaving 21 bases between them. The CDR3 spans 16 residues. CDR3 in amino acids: CASSEAAGTPGKIQYF. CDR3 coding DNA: TGTGCCAGCAGTGAAGCCGCCGGGACACCGGGTAAAATCCAGTACTTC.

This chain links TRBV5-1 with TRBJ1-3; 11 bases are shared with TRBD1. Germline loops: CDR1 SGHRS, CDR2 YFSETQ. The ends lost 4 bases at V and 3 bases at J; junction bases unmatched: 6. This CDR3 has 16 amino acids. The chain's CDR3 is CASSTGQGAYGNTIYF. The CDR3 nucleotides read TGCGCCAGCAGCACCGGACAGGGGGCGTATGGAAACACCATATATTTT. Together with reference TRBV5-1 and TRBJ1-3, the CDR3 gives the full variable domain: KAGVTQTPRYLIKTRGQQVTLSCSPISGHRSVSWYQQTPGQGLQFLFEYFSETQRNKGNFPGRFSGRQFSNSRSEMNVSTLELGDSALYLCASSTGQGAYGNTIYFGEGSWLTVV.

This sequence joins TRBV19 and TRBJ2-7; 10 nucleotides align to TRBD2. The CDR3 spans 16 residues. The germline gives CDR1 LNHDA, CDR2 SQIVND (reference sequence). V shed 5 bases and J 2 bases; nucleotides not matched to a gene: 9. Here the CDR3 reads CASSFSGLADTYEQYF. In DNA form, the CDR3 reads TGTGCCAGTAGTTTCTCCGGACTAGCGGATACCTACGAGCAGTACTTC.

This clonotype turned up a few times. For the CDR3, the DNA is TGTGCCAGCAGCTCCCCCGGGACGCCCGGGGACACCATATATTTT. Protein product: CASSSPGTPGDTIYF. The chain couples TRBV9 to TRBJ1-3; a weak D match, TRBD1 (5 bases). Trimming shortened V by 4 bases and J by 8 bases, and 19 bases separated the two germline ends. This CDR3 comprises 15 residues. In germline, CDR1 is SGDLS, CDR2 YYNGEE.

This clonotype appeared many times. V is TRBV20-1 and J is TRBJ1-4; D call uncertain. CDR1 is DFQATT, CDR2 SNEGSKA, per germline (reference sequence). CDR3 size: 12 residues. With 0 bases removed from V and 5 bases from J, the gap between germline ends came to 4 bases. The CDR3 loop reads CSARDANEKLFF. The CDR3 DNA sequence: TGCAGTGCTAGAGACGCGAATGAAAAACTGTTTTTT.

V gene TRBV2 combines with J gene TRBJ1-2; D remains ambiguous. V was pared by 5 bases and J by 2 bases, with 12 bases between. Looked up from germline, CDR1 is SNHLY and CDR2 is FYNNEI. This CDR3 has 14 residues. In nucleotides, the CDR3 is TGTGCCAGCAGTCCCAAACCAGCAAACTATGGCTACACCTTC. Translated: CASSPKPANYGYTF.

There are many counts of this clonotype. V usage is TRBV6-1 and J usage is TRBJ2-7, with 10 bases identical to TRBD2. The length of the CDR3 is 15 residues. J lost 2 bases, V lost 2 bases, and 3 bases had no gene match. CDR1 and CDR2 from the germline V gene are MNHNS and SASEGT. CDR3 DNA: TGTGCCAGCAGTGAAACTAGCGGGGAGACCTACGAGCAGTACTTC. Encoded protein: CASSETSGETYEQYF.

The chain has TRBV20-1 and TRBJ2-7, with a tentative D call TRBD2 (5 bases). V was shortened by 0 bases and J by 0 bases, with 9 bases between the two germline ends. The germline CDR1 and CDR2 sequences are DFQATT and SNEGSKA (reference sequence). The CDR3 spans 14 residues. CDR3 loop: CSARDRGASYEQYF. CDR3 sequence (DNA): TGCAGTGCTAGAGATCGGGGTGCCTCCTACGAGCAGTACTTC.

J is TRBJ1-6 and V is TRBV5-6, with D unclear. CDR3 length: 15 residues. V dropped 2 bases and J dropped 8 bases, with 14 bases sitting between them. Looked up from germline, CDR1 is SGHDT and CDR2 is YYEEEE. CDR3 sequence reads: CASSFSTGWDSPLHF. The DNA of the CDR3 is TGTGCCAGCAGCTTTTCTACGGGCTGGGATTCACCCCTCCACTTT.

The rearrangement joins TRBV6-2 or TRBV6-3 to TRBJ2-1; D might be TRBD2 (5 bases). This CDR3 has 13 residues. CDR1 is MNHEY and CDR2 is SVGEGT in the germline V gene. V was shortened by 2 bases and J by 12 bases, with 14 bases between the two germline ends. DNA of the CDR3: TGTGCCAGCAGTTACGTCGTCGGGGAAGGGCAGTTCTTC. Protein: CASSYVVGEGQFF.

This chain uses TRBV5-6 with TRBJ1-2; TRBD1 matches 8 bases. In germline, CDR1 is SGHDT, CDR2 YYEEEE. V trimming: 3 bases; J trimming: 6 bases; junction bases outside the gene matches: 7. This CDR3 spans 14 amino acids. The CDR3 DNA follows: TGTGCCAGCAGCTCTAAAAACAGGGGGAATGGCTACACCTTC. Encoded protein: CASSSKNRGNGYTF.

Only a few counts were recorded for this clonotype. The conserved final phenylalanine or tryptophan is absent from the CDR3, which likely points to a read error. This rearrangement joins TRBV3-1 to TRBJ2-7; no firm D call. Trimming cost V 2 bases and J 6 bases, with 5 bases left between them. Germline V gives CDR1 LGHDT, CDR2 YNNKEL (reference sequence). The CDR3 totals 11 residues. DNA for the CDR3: TGTGCCAGCAGCCAACGCGCCGAGCAGTACCTC. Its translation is CASSQRAEQYL.

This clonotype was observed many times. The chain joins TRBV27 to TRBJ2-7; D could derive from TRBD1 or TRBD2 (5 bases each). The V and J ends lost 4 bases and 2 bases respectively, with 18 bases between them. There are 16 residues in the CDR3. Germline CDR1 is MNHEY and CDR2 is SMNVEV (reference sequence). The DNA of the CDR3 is TGTGCCAGCAGTTCCTCGGACATTTGGGGACCCTACGAGCAGTACTTC. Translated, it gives CASSSSDIWGPYEQYF.

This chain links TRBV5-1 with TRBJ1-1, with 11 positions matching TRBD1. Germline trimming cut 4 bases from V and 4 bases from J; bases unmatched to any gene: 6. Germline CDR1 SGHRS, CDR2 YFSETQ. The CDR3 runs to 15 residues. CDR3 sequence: CASSITGTGGTEAFF. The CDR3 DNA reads TGCGCCAGCAGCATAACCGGGACAGGGGGCACTGAAGCTTTCTTT.